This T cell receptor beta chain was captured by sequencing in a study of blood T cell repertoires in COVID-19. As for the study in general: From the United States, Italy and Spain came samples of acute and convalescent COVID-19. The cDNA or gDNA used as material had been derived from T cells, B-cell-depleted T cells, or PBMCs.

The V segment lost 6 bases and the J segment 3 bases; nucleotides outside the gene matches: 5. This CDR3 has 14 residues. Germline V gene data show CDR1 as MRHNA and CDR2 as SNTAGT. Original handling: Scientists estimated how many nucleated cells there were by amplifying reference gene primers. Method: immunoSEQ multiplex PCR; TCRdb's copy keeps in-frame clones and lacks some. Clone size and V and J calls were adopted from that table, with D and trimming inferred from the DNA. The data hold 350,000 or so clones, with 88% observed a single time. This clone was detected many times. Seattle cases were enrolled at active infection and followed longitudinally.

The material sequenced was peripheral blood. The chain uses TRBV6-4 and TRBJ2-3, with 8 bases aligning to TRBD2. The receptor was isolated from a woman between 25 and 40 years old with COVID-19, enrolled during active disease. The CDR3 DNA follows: TGTGCCAGCAGCGCGGGGGGCGCAACAGATACGCAGTATTTT. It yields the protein CASSAGGATDTQYF.